These 18 T cell receptor beta chains were sequenced from one sample in a study of T-cell memory formation after mild COVID-19. Each CDR3 protein gets one entry after TCRdb re-called the 5' RACE reads with MiXCR. The data contain 15,000 to 20,000 distinct CDR3 sequences, approximately 23% of them singletons. The material sequenced was PBMCs or a T cell subset sorted from them (not recorded which). All receptors derive from a man aged 18 to 29 who had mild COVID-19 (a few samples of this study predate the infection). Cell type and time point are not known.

A few counts support this clonotype. V gene TRBV7-9 combines with J gene TRBJ1-1; D gene ambiguous. From germline, CDR1 is SEHNR and CDR2 FQNEAQ (reference sequence). V was cut by 2 bases and J by 3 bases, with 10 bases left in between. The CDR3 spans 14 residues. The CDR3 reads CASSLKPRDTEAFF. Here the CDR3 DNA reads TGTGCCAGCAGCTTAAAGCCGAGAGACACTGAAGCTTTCTTT.

V usage is TRBV19 and J usage is TRBJ1-5; unclear D gene. The CDR3 has 14 residues. V shed 5 bases and J shed 3 bases, with 11 bases lying between them. Per germline, CDR1 LNHDA and CDR2 SQIVND (reference sequence). CDR3: CASSSDYFNQPQHF. The CDR3 nucleotides read TGTGCCAGTAGTTCCGACTATTTCAATCAGCCCCAGCATTTT.

This clonotype was counted only a few times. V is TRBV5-1 and J is TRBJ1-6; 9 bases line up with TRBD1. The junction had 8 bases not matched to a gene; V was cut back by 3 bases and J by 1 base. Germline lookup yields CDR1 SGHRS and CDR2 YFSETQ. The CDR3 consists of 18 residues. The CDR3 loop is CASSWGPGTGSYNSPLHF. The CDR3 DNA follows: TGCGCCAGCAGCTGGGGGCCCGGGACAGGGTCCTATAATTCACCCCTCCACTTT.

The chain carries TRBV10-3 and TRBJ2-7; D is possibly TRBD2 (6 bases). The CDR3 length is 14 residues. Germline CDR1 ENHRY, CDR2 SYGVKD. V was cut by 5 bases and J by 2 bases, with 13 bases left in between. CDR3 loop: CAISNRLGTYEQYF. DNA for the CDR3: TGTGCCATCAGTAATAGACTAGGGACCTACGAGCAGTACTTC.

This clonotype has a count of ten or more. The chain has TRBV10-3 and TRBJ2-1; a possible D gene is TRBD1 (5 bases). Germline lookup yields CDR1 ENHRY and CDR2 SYGVKD. Between the trimmed V and J ends, which lost 3 bases and 3 bases, there was a span of 9 bases. The CDR3 covers 14 residues. The CDR3 region is CAISDRVGYNEQFF. The CDR3 DNA sequence: TGTGCCATCAGTGACAGGGTAGGCTACAATGAGCAGTTCTTC.

In this sample, this clonotype turned up many times. The chain combines TRBV7-2 with TRBJ2-3; TRBD1 matches 8 bases. The junction had 3 bases not matched to a gene; V was cut back by 4 bases and J by 3 bases. The CDR3 loop spans 14 amino acids. The germline gives CDR1 SGHTA, CDR2 FQGNSA. CDR3 bases: TGTGCCAGCAGCTCAGGGGGCTGGACAGATACGCAGTATTTT. Protein product: CASSSGGWTDTQYF.

The V gene is TRBV3-1, the J gene TRBJ2-1, with TRBD2 matching 10 bases. Germline V CDR1 and CDR2: LGHDT, YNNKEL (reference sequence). The CDR3 consists of 16 residues. With 3 bases clipped from V and 4 bases from J, the junction kept 6 bases outside the gene matches. In nucleotides, the CDR3 is TGTGCCAGCAGCCACCATAGCGGGAGGCATTACAATGAGCAGTTCTTC. Translated: CASSHHSGRHYNEQFF.

The chain employs TRBV25-1 and TRBJ2-3; perhaps TRBD2 as D (6 bases). The CDR3 contains 15 residues. In germline, CDR1 is MGHDK, CDR2 SYGVNS. Trimming left V 6 bases short and J 3 bases short, with 16 bases between. Here the CDR3 reads CASSSSVERTDTQYF. As DNA, the CDR3 is TGTGCCAGCAGCTCTAGCGTGGAGAGAACAGATACGCAGTATTTT.

There are many counts of this clonotype. The gene calls are TRBV6-6 and TRBJ2-6; 9 bases are shared with TRBD1. V trimming: 6 bases; J trimming: 2 bases; junction bases outside the gene matches: 8. This CDR3 spans 17 amino acids. Per germline, CDR1 MNHNY and CDR2 SVGAGI (reference sequence). CDR3 bases: TGTGCCAGCAGCCAGGACAGGGGCGGACCTGGGGCCAACGTCCTGACTTTC. This translates into CASSQDRGGPGANVLTF.

The rearrangement links TRBV6-2 or TRBV6-3 to TRBJ2-3, with a possible D match to TRBD2 (6 bases). The CDR3 spans 14 residues. Trimming stripped 1 base from V and 4 bases from J, with 9 bases between. The germline gives CDR1 MNHEY, CDR2 SVGEGT. The CDR3 sequence: CASSYWRGPDTQYF. CDR3 DNA: TGTGCCAGCAGTTACTGGAGGGGACCAGATACGCAGTATTTT.

This chain connects TRBV5-1 to TRBJ1-5; D uncertain. Trimming shortened V by 1 base and J by 3 bases, and 8 bases separated the two germline ends. The germline V gene has CDR1 SGHRS and CDR2 YFSETQ. CDR3 length: 14 residues. CDR3 loop: CASSLSDFNQPQHF. CDR3 nucleotide sequence: TGCGCCAGCAGCTTGTCAGACTTCAATCAGCCCCAGCATTTT.

This clonotype was found many times. This chain joins TRBV12-3 or TRBV12-4 and TRBJ1-5; 8 bases map to TRBD1. The CDR3 consists of 14 residues. Unmatched junction bases numbered 2, after V lost 6 bases and J lost 1 base. CDR3 in DNA: TGTGCCAGCAGGAACAGGGGGAGCAATCAGCCCCAGCATTTT. Amino acid sequence: CASRNRGSNQPQHF.

The CDR3 spells CASSVASGIGYEQYF. DNA for the CDR3: TGTGCCAGCAGCGTCGCTAGCGGGATCGGCTACGAGCAGTACTTC. This sequence joins TRBV7-2 and TRBJ2-7; TRBD2 matches 9 bases. The CDR3 covers 15 residues. Losses at the gene ends were 5 bases for V and 3 bases for J; bases not matched to a gene: 8. Germline V lookup: CDR1 SGHTA, CDR2 FQGNSA.

The chain is built from TRBV10-2 and TRBJ1-5; no definite D call. CDR1 WSHSY and CDR2 SAAADI come from the germline V gene. Trimming shortened V by 4 bases and J by 5 bases, and 12 bases separated the two germline ends. CDR3 length: 14 amino acids. CDR3 region: CASSGQAGDQPQHF. DNA of the CDR3: TGCGCCAGCAGTGGCCAGGCGGGAGATCAGCCCCAGCATTTT.

The chain carries TRBV12-3 or TRBV12-4 and TRBJ2-5; maybe TRBD2 (6 bases). This CDR3 is 11 amino acids long. Trimming took off 8 bases at V and 4 bases at J, with 8 bases between the two ends. The CDR3, as DNA: TGTGCCAGCCGGGAGTCAGAGACCCAGTACTTC. It is translated as CASRESETQYF.

This clonotype was observed many times. The chain carries TRBV12-3 or TRBV12-4 and TRBJ2-1, with 12 positions matching TRBD2. J gave up 5 bases and V 4 bases, and 3 bases lay outside the gene matches. This CDR3 has 15 residues. The CDR3 loop reads CASSYGLAGNNEQFF. In nucleotides, the CDR3 is TGTGCCAGCAGTTACGGACTAGCGGGGAACAATGAGCAGTTCTTC.

A few counts support this clonotype. The gene calls are TRBV5-1 and TRBJ1-4; D may be TRBD1 (6 bases). This CDR3 has 14 residues. Germline V lookup: CDR1 SGHRS, CDR2 YFSETQ. Trimming left V 4 bases short and J 10 bases short, with 17 bases between. CDR3 bases: TGCGCCAGCAGCGGCCCAGGGGATTACGGAAAACTGTTTTTT. It yields the protein CASSGPGDYGKLFF.

This clonotype was counted between two and nine times. The chain joins TRBV19 to TRBJ1-1, with D possibly TRBD1 on 5 matching bases. The CDR3 sequence is 15 residues long. In germline, CDR1 is LNHDA, CDR2 SQIVND (reference sequence). Trimming took off 0 bases at V and 4 bases at J, with 12 bases between the two ends. CDR3: CASSIDTGGPTEAFF. The CDR3 coding sequence is TGTGCCAGTAGTATAGATACAGGAGGCCCCACTGAAGCTTTCTTT. The entire variable domain, with the rest obtained from reference TRBV19 and TRBJ1-1, is as follows: DGGITQSPKYLFRKEGQNVTLSCEQNLNHDAMYWYRQDPGQGLRLIYYSQIVNDFQKGDIAEGYSVSREKKESFPLTVTSAQKNPTAFYLCASSIDTGGPTEAFFGQGTRLTVV.